The text below deals with one T cell receptor (beta chain). Its antigen is still unknown. This sample was taken from a study of T cell responses to AZD1222 COVID-19 vaccine. Findings and caveats of the study: Nearly half of unique spike-specific TCRs reportedly avoided B.1.351 and B.1.1.7 mutated regions. Spike-spanning, vaccine-associated CD4 TCRs were dominant at 160-218 and 743-854. Most donors were white British, females outnumbered males, and clonal diversity was possibly underestimated.

Only in-frame clones appear in the TCRdb table, and some are missing; sequencing was by immunoSEQ multiplex PCR. The sample lists about 150,000 clones; around 90% were seen once. The germline V gene encodes CDR1 SQVTM and CDR2 ANQGSEA. Trimming shortened V by 4 bases and J by 4 bases, and 8 bases separated the two germline ends. This CDR3 contains 12 residues. V and J are TRBV29-1 and TRBJ1-5; D remains ambiguous. The sequence derives from an adult in good health. Source: peripheral blood, taken on day 0 of AZD1222 vaccination. CDR3 nucleotides: TGCAGCGTTGGGTCAGGAAATCAGCCCCAGCATTTT. Translation gives CSVGSGNQPQHF.